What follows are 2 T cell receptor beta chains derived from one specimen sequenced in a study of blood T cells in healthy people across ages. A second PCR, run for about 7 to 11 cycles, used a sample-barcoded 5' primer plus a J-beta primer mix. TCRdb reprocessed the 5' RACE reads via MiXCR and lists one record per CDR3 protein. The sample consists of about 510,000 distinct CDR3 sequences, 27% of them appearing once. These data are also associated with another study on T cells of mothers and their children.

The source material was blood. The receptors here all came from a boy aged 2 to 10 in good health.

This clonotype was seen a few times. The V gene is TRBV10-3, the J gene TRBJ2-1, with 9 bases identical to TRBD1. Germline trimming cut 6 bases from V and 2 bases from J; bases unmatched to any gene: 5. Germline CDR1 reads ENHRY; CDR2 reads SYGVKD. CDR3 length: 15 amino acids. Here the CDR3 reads CAISTTGGTYNEQFF. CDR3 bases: TGTGCCATCAGCACGACAGGGGGTACCTACAATGAGCAGTTCTTC.

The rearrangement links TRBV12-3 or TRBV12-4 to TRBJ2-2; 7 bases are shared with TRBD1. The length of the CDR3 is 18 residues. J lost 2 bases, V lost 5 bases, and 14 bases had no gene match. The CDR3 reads CASSIPGQSALNTGELFF. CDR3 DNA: TGTGCCAGCAGTATTCCGGGACAGTCCGCCCTTAACACCGGGGAGCTGTTTTTT.